The T cell receptor beta chain under discussion was sequenced for a study of STAT5B mutations in CD4+ large granular lymphocyte leukemia (dated by TCRdb to about 2022). The study in broad terms: Among healthy controls, the CDR3 'QG' motif was associated with a particular HLA allele. The TCRbeta repertoires of CD4+ T-cell large granular lymphocyte leukemia patients were compared with the TCRbeta repertoires of healthy blood donors. Flow cytometry performed on FACSCanto II or FACSVerse showed that the purified fractions had more than 95% purity among lymphocytes.

Buffy coats from some 36 blood donors, supplied by the Finnish Red Cross blood service, were used as healthy controls. All TCR-sequenced material derived from peripheral blood: patient blood samples and healthy donor buffy coats. Peripheral blood mononuclear cells were isolated by Ficoll-Hypaque gradient centrifugation. CD4+ cells were magnetically purified from the buffy coats of healthy controls. Genomic DNA was extracted using the Gentra Puregene Cell and Tissue kit, and a Qubit 2.0 fluorometer was used to quantify it. The immunoSEQ assay at survey resolution was applied to genomic DNA for sequencing of TCRbeta rearrangements. From the authors' description of their analysis: In the TCR sequencing data, the lowest productive clonotype frequency that could be detected was 2.59 x 10-5. Only productive TCRbeta rearrangements, defined as complete and in-frame sequences, were included in the analyses. Clonality for each sample was calculated as Simpson clonality in the immunoSEQ Analyzer version 3.0. Based on frequency, clones were grouped as very rare, small, medium, large (1-20%) or hyperexpanded (>20%). OLGA 1.2.3 estimated generation probabilities, VDJtools produced V-gene circos plots, VDJdb was queried for specificities, and GLIPH identified CDR3 motifs. The table comes from immuneACCESS by way of TCRdb, which keeps in-frame sequences with V and J called. Part of the clones is missing from these tables; in studies checked, under half for an unresolved V gene and the rest for unknown reasons. Clone size and V and J calls were adopted from that table, with D and trimming inferred from the DNA. The table for this sample lists approximately 36,000 clones; 75% to 85% of them were counted only once. The ten largest make up approximately 0.53% of the sample.

Worth noting for this clone: This clone's antigen is unknown. No quality values exist for individual bases; no much larger clone is one base distant.

Findings and caveats that apply to the study as a whole: Data were not HLA-matched; higher clonality in CD4+ versus CD8+ T-LGLL could reflect the relatively small sample size. Each patient's main leukemic clonotypes were private, but 25% of these clonotypes showed up at low frequency in the non-leukemic repertoires of other patients. Greater clonality appeared to be present in CD4-sorted patient repertoires than in healthy CD4+ repertoires, and the difference was retained after the putative leukemic clones were removed.

The source material was CD4+ T cells from blood buffy coats. This TCR was recovered from a human donor in good health.

The DNA is TGCAGCGTTGTTCCTGGACAGGCCCAAAATGAAAAACTGTTTTTT. This gives the protein CSVVPGQAQNEKLFF. In this chain, TRBV29-1 is recombined with TRBJ1-4; TRBD1 agrees with 7 junctional bases. The junction shows trimming of 4 bases on V and 5 bases on J, and the gene matches do not reach 10 bases of it. CDR1 SQVTM and CDR2 ANQGSEA are derived from the germline V gene. The CDR3 holds 15 amino acids from the cysteine to the phenylalanine. The CDR3 DNA has 45 bases and is translated from base 1. With all but the CDR3 taken from the reference TRBV29-1 and TRBJ1-4 genes, the full variable domain is: SAVISQKPSRDICQRGTSLTIQCQVDSQVTMMFWYRQQPGQSLTLIATANQGSEATYESGFVIDKFPISRPNLTFSTLTVSNMSPEDSSIYLCSVVPGQAQNEKLFFGSGTQLSVL.